Each of the 20 T cell receptor beta chains below was sequenced from the same sample in a study of vaccination and CD4 T cells after COVID-19. TCRdb independently ran MiXCR on the PCR reads; one entry per CDR3 protein. Of 15,000 to 20,000 distinct CDR3 sequences in the sample, approximately 62% are singletons; the top ten hold roughly 1.1%. Specimen: CD4+ T cells from blood, collected after SARS-CoV-2 vaccination. All receptors come from a human donor who had recovered from COVID-19.

This clonotype has just a few counts. The chain employs TRBV20-1 and TRBJ2-5; D is unclear. This CDR3 contains 12 residues. The V gene lost 6 bases and the J gene lost 0 bases, with 8 bases spanning the gap. The germline gives CDR1 DFQATT, CDR2 SNEGSKA (reference sequence). The CDR3: CSAFRDQETQYF. CDR3 DNA: TGCAGTGCCTTTCGGGACCAAGAGACCCAGTACTTC.

The rearrangement links TRBV28 to TRBJ1-2, with D perhaps TRBD1 (5 bases). Germline CDR1 reads MDHEN; CDR2 reads SYDVKM. V lost 3 bases, J lost 4 bases, and 12 bases lay in between. This CDR3 region has 14 residues. This CDR3 reads CASSLVGASYGYTF. CDR3 sequence (DNA): TGTGCCAGCAGTTTGGTAGGGGCGAGCTATGGCTACACCTTC.

V and J are TRBV27 and TRBJ1-4, with 8 bases matching TRBD1. The J segment lost 8 bases and the V segment lost 3 bases, leaving 11 bases of the junction unmatched. The CDR3 covers 16 residues. Germline CDR1 reads MNHEY; CDR2 reads SMNVEV (reference sequence). This chain's CDR3 is CASSFASGTGREKLFF. The CDR3 nucleotides are TGTGCCAGCAGTTTCGCCTCCGGGACAGGACGCGAAAAACTGTTTTTT. Filled out from reference TRBV27 and TRBJ1-4, the complete variable domain reads EAQVTQNPRYLITVTGKKLTVTCSQNMNHEYMSWYRQDPGLGLRQIYYSMNVEVTDKGDVPEGYKVSRKEKRNFPLILESPSPNQTSLYFCASSFASGTGREKLFFGSGTQLSVL.

V usage is TRBV7-2 and J usage is TRBJ2-7; TRBD2 aligns across 8 bases. J lost 4 bases, V lost 3 bases, and 8 bases had no gene match. This CDR3 comprises 15 residues. From germline, CDR1 is SGHTA and CDR2 FQGNSA. CDR3 DNA: TGTGCCAGCAGCTTGGGGAGCGGGAGAACGTACGAGCAGTACTTC. It yields the protein CASSLGSGRTYEQYF.

The genes are TRBV28 and TRBJ1-4; D call uncertain. Trimming took 3 bases from V and 6 from J, leaving 11 bases between them. Germline-derived CDR1 and CDR2 are MDHEN and SYDVKM. The CDR3 covers 14 residues. As DNA, the CDR3 is TGTGCCAGCAGTTTGACCACACGGGATGAAAAACTGTTTTTT. It encodes CASSLTTRDEKLFF.

This clonotype was counted only a few times. CDR3 DNA: TGTGCCAGCAGCTTAGTGGGACAGGGAACTTCACCCCTCCACTTT. Encoded protein: CASSLVGQGTSPLHF. The V and J genes are TRBV7-6 and TRBJ1-6; 9 nucleotides match TRBD1. Germline CDR1 SGHVS, CDR2 FNYEAQ. J was trimmed by 9 bases and V by 1 base; bases with no gene match: 4. The CDR3 is made up of 15 amino acids.

The rearrangement uses TRBV20-1 and TRBJ1-1; unclear D gene. Germline CDR1 reads DFQATT; CDR2 reads SNEGSKA (reference sequence). The CDR3 consists of 13 residues. Between the trimmed V and J ends, which lost 5 bases and 1 base, there was a span of 11 bases. CDR3 sequence: CSASDEGNTEAFF. Written as DNA, the CDR3 is TGCAGTGCTTCGGATGAGGGGAACACTGAAGCTTTCTTT.

Only a few counts were recorded for this clonotype. The CDR3 DNA reads TGCAGTGCTCACCTCCGGGACGGAAGCATCTCTGGGGCCAACGTCCTGACTTTC. It codes for CSAHLRDGSISGANVLTF. The chain employs TRBV20-1 and TRBJ2-6; D possibly uses TRBD1 or TRBD2 (5 bases each). Germline CDR1 and CDR2: DFQATT and SNEGSKA (reference sequence). Trimming stripped 5 bases from V and 0 bases from J, with 20 bases between. The CDR3 extends over 18 amino acids.

There are a few counts of this clonotype. The chain has TRBV5-1 and TRBJ2-3, with D possibly being TRBD2 (6 bases). From germline, CDR1 is SGHRS and CDR2 YFSETQ. This CDR3 contains 17 residues. V was trimmed by 0 bases and J by 2 bases, leaving 16 bases between them. The CDR3 DNA is TGCGCCAGCAGCTTGGCCGGCGGGGCCACCTTCACAGATACGCAGTATTTT. Protein sequence: CASSLAGGATFTDTQYF. The full variable domain, with the rest looked up from reference TRBV5-1 and TRBJ2-3, is KAGVTQTPRYLIKTRGQQVTLSCSPISGHRSVSWYQQTPGQGLQFLFEYFSETQRNKGNFPGRFSGRQFSNSRSEMNVSTLELGDSALYLCASSLAGGATFTDTQYFGPGTRLTVL.

This chain uses TRBV20-1 with TRBJ2-5; 9 bases match TRBD1. The CDR3 contains 13 residues. J was trimmed by 4 bases and V by 6 bases; bases with no gene match: 6. In germline, CDR1 is DFQATT, CDR2 SNEGSKA (reference sequence). Here the CDR3 DNA reads TGCAGTGCAGGACAGGGGAATGTAGAGACCCAGTACTTC. Encoded protein: CSAGQGNVETQYF.

The genes are TRBV7-3 and TRBJ2-1; 14 bases are a match to TRBD2. V dropped 5 bases and J dropped 7; count of bases not matched to a gene: 16. Germline V gives CDR1 SGHTA, CDR2 FQGTGA. CDR3 length: 19 residues. This CDR3 reads CASSPGLAGVRGPGNEQFF. DNA of the CDR3: TGTGCCAGCAGCCCGGGACTAGCGGGAGTACGGGGGCCGGGTAATGAGCAGTTCTTC.

This sequence joins TRBV6-5 and TRBJ2-7, with 13 bases that match TRBD2. The CDR3 loop spans 20 amino acids. Trimming cost V 2 bases and J 3 bases; bases outside gene matches: 16. Germline V gives CDR1 MNHEY, CDR2 SVGAGI. Here the CDR3 DNA reads TGTGCCAGCAGTTACGCCCCCTTACTAGCGGGAGGGCCAAACGGCTACGAGCAGTACTTC. This encodes CASSYAPLLAGGPNGYEQYF.

The rearrangement uses TRBV27 and TRBJ2-5, with 12 bases matching TRBD2. After removal of 4 bases from V and 5 bases from J, the junction contained 8 bases not matched to a gene. Germline V gene data show CDR1 as MNHEY and CDR2 as SMNVEV (reference sequence). This CDR3 has 16 residues. The CDR3, as DNA: TGTGCCAGCAGTTCCCCTAGCGGGAGGGCCATCGAGACCCAGTACTTC. Protein sequence: CASSSPSGRAIETQYF.

V usage is TRBV27 and J usage is TRBJ1-2, with D unclear. V shed 2 bases and J shed 2 bases, with 6 bases lying between them. The length of the CDR3 is 13 residues. Per the germline V gene, CDR1 is MNHEY and CDR2 is SMNVEV (reference sequence). The CDR3 region is CASSLRQNYGYTF. CDR3 DNA: TGTGCCAGCAGTTTACGGCAGAACTATGGCTACACCTTC.

The table lists this clonotype with a count of one. CDR3 amino acids: CSAGMGLAADNEQFF. CDR3 DNA sequence: TGCAGTGCTGGAATGGGACTAGCGGCAGACAATGAGCAGTTCTTC. The rearrangement joins TRBV20-1 to TRBJ2-1; 11 bases fit TRBD2. The CDR3 is made up of 15 amino acids. V gave up 5 bases and J gave up 5 bases; unmatched junction bases: 8. The V gene's germline CDR1 is DFQATT and CDR2 SNEGSKA (reference sequence).

The V and J genes are TRBV3-1 and TRBJ2-5, with 7 bases that match TRBD1. Germline loops: CDR1 LGHDT, CDR2 YNNKEL (reference sequence). The J segment lost 6 bases and the V segment lost 1 base, leaving 17 bases of the junction unmatched. The CDR3 has 18 amino acids. The CDR3 is CASSQVLGTTQGLQTQYF. Here the CDR3 DNA reads TGTGCCAGCAGCCAAGTTCTGGGCACCACACAGGGGTTACAGACCCAGTACTTC.

The CDR3 reads CAELAQGSSNQPQHF. CDR3 bases: TGTGCTGAGCTAGCCCAGGGCAGTAGCAATCAGCCCCAGCATTTT. V and J are TRBV19 and TRBJ1-5; perhaps TRBD1 as D (5 bases). Germline CDR1 and CDR2: LNHDA and SQIVND (reference sequence). CDR3 length equals 15 residues.

This sequence joins TRBV19 and TRBJ2-3; tentatively, D is TRBD1 (6 bases). V lost 1 base to trimming and J lost 0 bases, with 8 bases between them. The germline V gene has CDR1 LNHDA and CDR2 SQIVND (reference sequence). CDR3 length: 15 amino acids. CDR3 sequence (DNA): TGTGCCAGTAGTATAGGGGGACATAGCACAGATACGCAGTATTTT. This codes for CASSIGGHSTDTQYF.

V usage is TRBV6-2 or TRBV6-3 and J usage is TRBJ2-2, with 9 nucleotides matching TRBD2. The CDR3 is 13 residues long. With 9 bases clipped from V and 1 base from J, the junction kept 0 bases outside the gene matches. CDR1 and CDR2 from the germline V gene are MNHEY and SVGEGT. In DNA form, the CDR3 reads TGTGCCAGTAGCGGGAGGAACACCGGGGAGCTGTTTTTT. Its protein product is CASSGRNTGELFF.

The rearrangement links TRBV6-1 to TRBJ1-2; D uncertain. Trimming pared 4 bases from V and 3 bases from J, leaving 6 bases between. CDR1 and CDR2 (germline): MNHNS, SASEGT. The CDR3 spans 12 residues. The CDR3, as DNA: TGTGCCAGCAGTGCCGGTTACTATGGCTACACCTTC. Translating gives CASSAGYYGYTF.